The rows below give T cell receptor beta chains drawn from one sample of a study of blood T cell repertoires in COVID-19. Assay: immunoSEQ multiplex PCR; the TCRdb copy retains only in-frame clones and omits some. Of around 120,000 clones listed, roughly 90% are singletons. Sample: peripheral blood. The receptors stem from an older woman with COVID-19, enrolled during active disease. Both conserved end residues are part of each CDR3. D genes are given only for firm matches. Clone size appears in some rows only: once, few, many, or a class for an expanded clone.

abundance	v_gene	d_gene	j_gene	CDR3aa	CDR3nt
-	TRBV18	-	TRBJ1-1	CASSPPVGGTEAFF	TGTGCCAGCTCACCACCCGTGGGGGGAACTGAAGCTTTCTTT
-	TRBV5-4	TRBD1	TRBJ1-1	CASSLGQGGWNTEAFF	TGTGCCAGCAGCTTAGGACAGGGGGGGTGGAACACTGAAGCTTTCTTT
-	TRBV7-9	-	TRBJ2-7	CASSFGGEVYEQYF	TGTGCCAGCAGCTTCGGGGGAGAGGTCTACGAGCAGTACTTC
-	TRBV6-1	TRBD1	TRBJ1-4	CASRRQGASEKLFF	TGTGCCAGCAGGAGACAGGGGGCGAGTGAAAAACTGTTTTTT
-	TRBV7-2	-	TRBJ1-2	CASSPGPGWVYGYTF	TGTGCCAGCAGCCCCGGTCCGGGGTGGGTCTATGGCTACACCTTC
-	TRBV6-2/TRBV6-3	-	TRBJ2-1	CASSFIDTGLGTNEQFF	TGTGCCAGCAGTTTCATCGATACAGGGTTAGGTACCAATGAGCAGTTCTTC
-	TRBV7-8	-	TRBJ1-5	CASSLGANSNQPQHF	TGTGCCAGCAGCTTAGGGGCGAATAGCAATCAGCCCCAGCATTTT
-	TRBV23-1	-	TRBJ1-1	CASSQSIVGGDTEAFF	TGCGCCAGCAGTCAATCCATCGTGGGGGGGGACACTGAAGCTTTCTTT
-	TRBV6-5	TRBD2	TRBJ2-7	CASMFGTSGSYEQYF	TGTGCCAGCATGTTTGGGACTAGCGGGTCCTACGAGCAGTACTTC
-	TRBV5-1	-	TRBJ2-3	CASSLPWGSTDTQYF	TGCGCCAGCAGCTTGCCCTGGGGCAGCACAGATACGCAGTATTTT
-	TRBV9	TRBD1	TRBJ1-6	CASSVGTVNSPLHF	TGTGCCAGCAGCGTGGGGACAGTTAATTCACCCCTCCACTTT
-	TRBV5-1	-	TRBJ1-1	CASSVTGGTEAFF	TGCGCCAGCAGCGTTACCGGGGGAACTGAAGCTTTCTTT
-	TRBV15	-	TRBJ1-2	CATSRVRESYGYTF	TGTGCCACCAGCAGAGTTAGGGAGTCCTATGGCTACACCTTC
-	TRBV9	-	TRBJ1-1	CASTVGTGVNTEAFF	TGTGCCAGCACTGTGGGTACGGGGGTAAACACTGAAGCTTTCTTT
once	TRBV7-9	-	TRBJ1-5	CASSLKWAVYSNQPQHF	TGTGCCAGCAGCTTAAAGTGGGCCGTTTATAGCAATCAGCCCCAGCATTTT
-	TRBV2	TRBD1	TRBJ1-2	CASSEDRGDYGYTF	TGTGCCAGCAGTGAAGACAGGGGCGACTATGGCTACACCTTC
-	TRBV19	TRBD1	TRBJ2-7	CASSIRGTDIDEQYF	TGTGCCAGTAGTATTAGGGGGACAGATATCGACGAGCAGTACTTC